This record covers a single T cell receptor (beta chain). V was shortened by 0 bases and J by 6 bases, with 14 bases between the two germline ends. The germline V gene has CDR1 LGHNA and CDR2 YSLEER. The CDR3 runs to 15 residues. These data come from a study of blood T cell repertoires in COVID-19. Study context: Acute-phase and convalescent COVID-19 samples originated in the United States, Italy and Spain. The cDNA or gDNA used as material had been derived from T cells, B-cell-depleted T cells, or PBMCs.

The data were produced by immunoSEQ multiplex PCR, yet TCRdb's version contains in-frame clones alone and is incomplete. Among about 68,000 clones, about 85% were seen once, and the ten largest hold about 3.5%. The receptor was derived from a woman aged 50 to 65 with COVID-19, enrolled during active disease. The chain couples TRBV4-3 to TRBJ1-1; D might be TRBD1 (6 bases). Source material: peripheral blood. The CDR3 protein is CASSQEINRVAEAFF. The CDR3 nucleotides are TGCGCCAGCAGCCAAGAGATAAACAGGGTAGCTGAAGCTTTCTTT.